Sequencing of this TCR beta chain was carried out in a study of patients and donors after allogeneic stem cell transplantation. Many counts were recorded for this clonotype. TCRdb itself ran the RT-PCR reads through MiXCR, one entry per CDR3 protein. The sample holds about 87,000 distinct CDR3 sequences; approximately 5.2% are singletons and the top ten take 2% to 3%. Germline values: CDR1 DFQATT, CDR2 SNEGSKA (reference sequence). The CDR3 contains 14 residues. The genes are TRBV20-1 and TRBJ2-7; 10 bases agree with TRBD2. The TCR originated in a human donor who was either an allogeneic HSCT recipient or a stem cell or donor lymphocyte infusion donor (not recorded which). It is not recorded whose cells these are; they may come from a transplant donor. Input material: blood, either unsorted or a sorted T cell fraction (not recorded which). The CDR3 coding sequence is TGCAGCCCCCAGGGGGCTAGCGGGAGCCACGAGCAGTACTTC. The encoded protein is CSPQGASGSHEQYF.